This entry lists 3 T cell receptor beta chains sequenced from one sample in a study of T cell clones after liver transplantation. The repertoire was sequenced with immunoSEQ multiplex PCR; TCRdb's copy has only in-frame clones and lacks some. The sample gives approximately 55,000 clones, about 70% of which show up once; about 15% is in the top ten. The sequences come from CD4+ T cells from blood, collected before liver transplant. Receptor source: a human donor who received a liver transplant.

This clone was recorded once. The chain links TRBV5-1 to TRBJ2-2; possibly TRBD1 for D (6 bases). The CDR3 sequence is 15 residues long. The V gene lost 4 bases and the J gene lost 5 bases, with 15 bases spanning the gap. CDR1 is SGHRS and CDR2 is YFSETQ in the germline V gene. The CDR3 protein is CASSPDRSGTGELFF. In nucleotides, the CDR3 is TGCGCCAGCAGCCCGGACAGATCAGGAACCGGGGAGCTGTTTTTT.

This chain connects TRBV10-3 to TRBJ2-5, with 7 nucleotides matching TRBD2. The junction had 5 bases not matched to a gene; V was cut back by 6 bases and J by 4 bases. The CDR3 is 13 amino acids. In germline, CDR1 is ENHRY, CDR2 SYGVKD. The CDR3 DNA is TGTGCCATCAGGGGGGGGGAGCGAGAGACCCAGTACTTC. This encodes CAIRGGERETQYF.

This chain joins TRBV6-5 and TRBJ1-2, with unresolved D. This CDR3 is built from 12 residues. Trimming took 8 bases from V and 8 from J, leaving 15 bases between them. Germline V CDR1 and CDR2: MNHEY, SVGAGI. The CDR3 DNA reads TGTGCCAGCGCGCCAGCGGCTATGGGCTACACCTTC. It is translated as CASAPAAMGYTF.